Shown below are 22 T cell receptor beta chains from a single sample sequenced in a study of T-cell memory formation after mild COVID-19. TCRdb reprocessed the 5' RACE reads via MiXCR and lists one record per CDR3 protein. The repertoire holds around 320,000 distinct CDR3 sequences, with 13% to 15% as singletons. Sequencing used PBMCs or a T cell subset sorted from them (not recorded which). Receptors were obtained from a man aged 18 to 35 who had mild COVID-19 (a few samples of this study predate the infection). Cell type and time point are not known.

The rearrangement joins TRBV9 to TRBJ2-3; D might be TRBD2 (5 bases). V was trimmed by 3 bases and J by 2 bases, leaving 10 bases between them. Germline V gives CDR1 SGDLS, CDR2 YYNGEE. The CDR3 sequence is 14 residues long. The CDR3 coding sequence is TGTGCCAGCAGCGAGAGGGCGGTCACAGATACGCAGTATTTT. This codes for CASSERAVTDTQYF.

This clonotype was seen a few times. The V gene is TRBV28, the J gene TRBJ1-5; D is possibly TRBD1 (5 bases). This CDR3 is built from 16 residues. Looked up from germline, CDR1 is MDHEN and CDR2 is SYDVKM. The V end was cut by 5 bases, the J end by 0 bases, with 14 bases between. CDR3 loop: CASSHPTGGSNQPQHF. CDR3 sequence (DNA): TGTGCCAGCAGTCACCCGACCGGGGGTAGCAATCAGCCCCAGCATTTT.

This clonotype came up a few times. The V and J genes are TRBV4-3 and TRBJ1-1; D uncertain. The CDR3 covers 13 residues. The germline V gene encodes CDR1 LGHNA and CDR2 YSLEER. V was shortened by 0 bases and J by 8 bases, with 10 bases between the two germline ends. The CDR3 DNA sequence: TGCGCCAGCAGCCAAGAATTCCGAAGCGAAGCTTTCTTT. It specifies CASSQEFRSEAFF.

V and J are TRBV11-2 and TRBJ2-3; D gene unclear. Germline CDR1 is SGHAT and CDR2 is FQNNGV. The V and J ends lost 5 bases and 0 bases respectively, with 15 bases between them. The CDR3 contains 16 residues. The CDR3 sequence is CASSPLSTPSTDTQYF. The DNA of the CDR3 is TGTGCCAGCAGCCCACTGAGCACCCCTAGCACAGATACGCAGTATTTT.

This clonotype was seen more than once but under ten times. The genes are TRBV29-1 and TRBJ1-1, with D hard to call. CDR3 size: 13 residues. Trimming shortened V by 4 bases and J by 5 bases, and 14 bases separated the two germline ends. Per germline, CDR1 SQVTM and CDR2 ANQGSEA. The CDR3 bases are TGCAGCGTTGTCGCAGGAGTTTGGACTGAAGCTTTCTTT. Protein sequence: CSVVAGVWTEAFF. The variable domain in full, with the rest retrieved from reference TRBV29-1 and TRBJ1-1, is SAVISQKPSRDICQRGTSLTIQCQVDSQVTMMFWYRQQPGQSLTLIATANQGSEATYESGFVIDKFPISRPNLTFSTLTVSNMSPEDSSIYLCSVVAGVWTEAFFGQGTRLTVV.

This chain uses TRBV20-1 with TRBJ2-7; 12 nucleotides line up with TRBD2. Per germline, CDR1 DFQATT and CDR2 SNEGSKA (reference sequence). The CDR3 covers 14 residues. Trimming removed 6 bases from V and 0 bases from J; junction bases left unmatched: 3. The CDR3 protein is CSALAGGSSYEQYV. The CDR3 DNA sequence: TGCAGTGCGCTAGCGGGGGGGAGCTCCTACGAGCAGTACGTC.

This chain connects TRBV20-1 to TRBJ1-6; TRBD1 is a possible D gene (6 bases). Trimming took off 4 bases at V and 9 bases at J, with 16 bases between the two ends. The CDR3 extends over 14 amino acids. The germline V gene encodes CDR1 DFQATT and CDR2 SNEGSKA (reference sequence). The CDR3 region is CSAITGRWGSPLHF. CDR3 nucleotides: TGCAGTGCTATTACAGGGAGATGGGGTTCACCCCTCCACTTT.

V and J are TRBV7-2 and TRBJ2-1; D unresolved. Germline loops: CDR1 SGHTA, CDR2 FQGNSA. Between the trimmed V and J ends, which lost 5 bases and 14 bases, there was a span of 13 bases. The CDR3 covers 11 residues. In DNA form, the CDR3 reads TGTGCCAGCAGCCCGGGCTGGGCGGAGTTCTTC. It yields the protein CASSPGWAEFF.

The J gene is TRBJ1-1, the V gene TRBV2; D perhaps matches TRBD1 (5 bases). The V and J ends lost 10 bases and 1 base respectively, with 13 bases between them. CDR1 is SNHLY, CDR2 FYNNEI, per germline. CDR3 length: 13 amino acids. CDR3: CATGGVTNTEAFF. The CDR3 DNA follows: TGTGCCACCGGGGGGGTAACGAACACTGAAGCTTTCTTT.

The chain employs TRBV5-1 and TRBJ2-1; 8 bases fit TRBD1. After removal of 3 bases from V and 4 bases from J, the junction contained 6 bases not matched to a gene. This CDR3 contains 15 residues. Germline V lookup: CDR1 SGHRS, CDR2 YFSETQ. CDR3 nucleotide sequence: TGCGCCAGCAGCTCTCCAGGGGGCTATTACAATGAGCAGTTCTTC. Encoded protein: CASSSPGGYYNEQFF. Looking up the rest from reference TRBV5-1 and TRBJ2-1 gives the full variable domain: KAGVTQTPRYLIKTRGQQVTLSCSPISGHRSVSWYQQTPGQGLQFLFEYFSETQRNKGNFPGRFSGRQFSNSRSEMNVSTLELGDSALYLCASSSPGGYYNEQFFGPGTRLTVL.

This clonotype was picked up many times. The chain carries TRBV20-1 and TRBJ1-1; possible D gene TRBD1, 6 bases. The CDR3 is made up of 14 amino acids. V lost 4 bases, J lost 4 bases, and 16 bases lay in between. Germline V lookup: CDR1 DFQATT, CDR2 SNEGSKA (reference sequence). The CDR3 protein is CSAISGGAGTEAFF. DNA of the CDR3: TGCAGTGCTATTTCGGGGGGCGCGGGCACTGAAGCTTTCTTT.

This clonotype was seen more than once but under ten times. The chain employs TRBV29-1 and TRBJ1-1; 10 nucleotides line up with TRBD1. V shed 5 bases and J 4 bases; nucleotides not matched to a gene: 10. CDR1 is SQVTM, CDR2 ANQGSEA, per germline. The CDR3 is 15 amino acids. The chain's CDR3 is CSVHDPGQGTTEAFF. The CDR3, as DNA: TGCAGCGTTCACGATCCGGGACAGGGGACCACTGAAGCTTTCTTT.

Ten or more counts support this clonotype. The DNA of the CDR3 is TGTGCCAGCAGCCCAACCACAGATACGCAGTATTTT. This translates into CASSPTTDTQYF. This sequence joins TRBV12-3 or TRBV12-4 and TRBJ2-3; D ambiguous. Between the trimmed V and J ends, which lost 6 bases and 2 bases, there was a span of 6 bases. This CDR3 has 12 residues.

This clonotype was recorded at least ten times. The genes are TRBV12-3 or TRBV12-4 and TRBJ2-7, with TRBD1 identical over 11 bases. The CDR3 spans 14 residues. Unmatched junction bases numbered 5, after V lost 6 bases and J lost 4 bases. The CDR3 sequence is CASSPGQGAYEQYF. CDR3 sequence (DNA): TGTGCCAGCAGCCCAGGACAGGGGGCGTACGAGCAGTACTTC.

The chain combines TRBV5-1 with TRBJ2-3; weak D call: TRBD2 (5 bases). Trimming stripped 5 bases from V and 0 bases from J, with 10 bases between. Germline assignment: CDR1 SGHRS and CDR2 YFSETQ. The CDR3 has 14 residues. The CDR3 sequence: CASRPDSSTDTQYF. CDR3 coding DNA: TGCGCCAGCAGACCGGACTCTAGCACAGATACGCAGTATTTT.

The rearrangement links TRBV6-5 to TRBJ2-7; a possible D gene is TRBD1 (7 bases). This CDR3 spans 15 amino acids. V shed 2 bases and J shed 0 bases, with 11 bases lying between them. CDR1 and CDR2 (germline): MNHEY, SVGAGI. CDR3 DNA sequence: TGTGCCAGCAGTTACGGGCAGGGGGGCTCCTACGAGCAGTACTTC. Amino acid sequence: CASSYGQGGSYEQYF.

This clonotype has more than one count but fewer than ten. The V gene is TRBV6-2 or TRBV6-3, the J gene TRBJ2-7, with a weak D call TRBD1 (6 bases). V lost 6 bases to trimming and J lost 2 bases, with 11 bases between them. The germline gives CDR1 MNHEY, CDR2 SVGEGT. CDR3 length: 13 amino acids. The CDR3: CASSLTGTYEQYV. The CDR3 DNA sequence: TGTGCCAGCAGCTTAACAGGGACCTACGAGCAGTACGTC.

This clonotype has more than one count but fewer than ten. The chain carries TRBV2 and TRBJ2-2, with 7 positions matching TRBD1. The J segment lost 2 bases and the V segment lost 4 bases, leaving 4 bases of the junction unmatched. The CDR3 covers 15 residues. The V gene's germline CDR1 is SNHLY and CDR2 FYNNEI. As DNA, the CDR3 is TGTGCCAGCAGTGGACAGGGTGCAAACACCGGGGAGCTGTTTTTT. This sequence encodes CASSGQGANTGELFF.

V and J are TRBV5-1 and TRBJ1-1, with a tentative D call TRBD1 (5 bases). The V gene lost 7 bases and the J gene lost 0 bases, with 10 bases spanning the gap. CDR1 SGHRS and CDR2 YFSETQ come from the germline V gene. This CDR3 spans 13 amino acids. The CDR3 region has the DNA TGCGCCAGCTCAGACAGCCTGAACACTGAAGCTTTCTTT. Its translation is CASSDSLNTEAFF.

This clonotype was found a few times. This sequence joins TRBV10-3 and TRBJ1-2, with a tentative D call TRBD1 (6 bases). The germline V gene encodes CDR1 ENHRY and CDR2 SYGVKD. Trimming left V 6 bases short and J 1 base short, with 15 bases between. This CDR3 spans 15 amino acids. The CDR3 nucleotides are TGTGCCATCAGCCCTCGAGACAGGATTAACTATGGCTACACCTTC. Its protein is CAISPRDRINYGYTF.

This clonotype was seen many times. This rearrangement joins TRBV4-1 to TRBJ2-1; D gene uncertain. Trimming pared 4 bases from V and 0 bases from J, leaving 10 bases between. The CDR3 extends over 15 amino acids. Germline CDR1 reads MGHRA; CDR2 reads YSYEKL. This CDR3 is CASSLTPYSYNEQFF. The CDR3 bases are TGCGCCAGCAGCCTTACACCCTACTCCTACAATGAGCAGTTCTTC.

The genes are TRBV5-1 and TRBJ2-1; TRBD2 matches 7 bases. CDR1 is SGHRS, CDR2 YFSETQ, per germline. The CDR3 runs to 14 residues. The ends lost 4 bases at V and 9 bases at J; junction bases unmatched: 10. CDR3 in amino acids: CASSLPRGEVEQFF. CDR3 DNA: TGCGCCAGCAGCCTACCACGGGGGGAGGTTGAGCAGTTCTTC.